The text below deals with one TCR beta chain. These data are taken from a study of T cell changes during pregnancy in multiple sclerosis. This table comes from immunoSEQ multiplex PCR, and its TCRdb copy is limited to in-frame clones, with some not included. The table shows around 60,000 clones, with around 93% occurring only once. Germline CDR1 and CDR2: SGHNT and YYREEE (reference sequence). Trimming left V 2 bases short and J 7 bases short, with 12 bases between. The CDR3 has 13 residues. The receptor was derived from a female donor with multiple sclerosis, enrolled in a pregnancy study. The rearrangement links TRBV5-4 to TRBJ1-2; D not resolved. The specimen was CD4+ T cells from peripheral blood mononuclear cells, collected before pregnancy. Here the CDR3 DNA reads TGTGCCAGCAGCTTAGACCCGGGAGGTGGCTACACCTTC. Its translation is CASSLDPGGGYTF.